This TCR beta chain was captured by sequencing in a study of CD8 T cells in Susac syndrome. Germline V lookup: CDR1 MNHEY, CDR2 SVGEGT. The CDR3 runs to 12 residues. V lost 6 bases, J lost 1 base, and 6 bases lay in between. RNA, at roughly 0.45 to 1 ug, was reverse transcribed with random hexamers. TCRdb ran MiXCR on the immunoSEQ multiplex PCR reads and lists one entry per CDR3 protein. This table holds about 200,000 distinct CDR3 sequences, roughly 92% found once. There are a few counts of this clonotype. The clonotype comes from a human donor in good health. The V and J genes are TRBV6-2 or TRBV6-3 and TRBJ1-1, with D unclear. Sequenced material: CD4+ T cells from PBMCs. The CDR3 protein is CASRRPNTEAFF. For the CDR3, the DNA is TGTGCCAGCAGGAGGCCGAACACTGAAGCTTTCTTT.